What follows is one TCR beta chain and its context. The sample originates from a study of technical replicates of blood from a few donors. TCRdb keeps only in-frame clones here, not all; method: immunoSEQ multiplex PCR. The table includes 13,000 to 15,000 clones, roughly 83% detected once. CDR1 and CDR2 from the germline V gene are SGHNT and YYREEE (reference sequence). This CDR3 is 16 amino acids long. The V gene end was trimmed by 3 bases and the J gene end by 5 bases; junction bases not matched to a gene: 11. The chain combines TRBV5-4 with TRBJ2-7, with 10 bases fitting TRBD1. Sequencing was performed on PBMCs. This receptor was identified in a human donor in good health. The CDR3 reads CASSWGWGQGNDEQYF. In DNA form, the CDR3 reads TGTGCCAGCAGCTGGGGGTGGGGACAGGGGAATGACGAGCAGTACTTC.